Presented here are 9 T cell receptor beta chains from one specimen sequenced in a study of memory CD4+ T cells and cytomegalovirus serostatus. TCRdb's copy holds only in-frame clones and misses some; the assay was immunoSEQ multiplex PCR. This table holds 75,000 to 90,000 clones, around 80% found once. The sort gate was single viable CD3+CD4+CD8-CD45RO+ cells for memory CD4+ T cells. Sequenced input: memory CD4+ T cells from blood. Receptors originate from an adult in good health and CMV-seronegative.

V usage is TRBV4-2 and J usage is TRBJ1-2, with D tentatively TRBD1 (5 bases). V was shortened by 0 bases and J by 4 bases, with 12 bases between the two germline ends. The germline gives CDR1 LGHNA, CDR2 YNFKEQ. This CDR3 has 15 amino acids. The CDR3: CASSQDEGRGYGYTF. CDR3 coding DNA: TGTGCCAGCAGCCAAGACGAGGGGCGCGGCTATGGCTACACCTTC.

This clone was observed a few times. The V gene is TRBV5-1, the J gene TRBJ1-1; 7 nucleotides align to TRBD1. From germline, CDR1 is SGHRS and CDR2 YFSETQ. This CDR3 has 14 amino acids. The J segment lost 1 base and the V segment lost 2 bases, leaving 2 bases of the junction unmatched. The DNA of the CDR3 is TGCGCCAGCAGCTTTCGGACAGGGAACACTGAAGCTTTCTTT. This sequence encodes CASSFRTGNTEAFF.

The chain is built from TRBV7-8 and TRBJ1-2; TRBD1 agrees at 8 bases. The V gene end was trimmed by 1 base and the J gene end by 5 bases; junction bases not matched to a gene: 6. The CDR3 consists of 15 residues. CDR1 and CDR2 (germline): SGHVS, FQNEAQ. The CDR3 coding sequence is TGTGCCAGCAGCTTAGAGGACAGGGTTTATTATGGCTACACCTTC. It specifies CASSLEDRVYYGYTF.

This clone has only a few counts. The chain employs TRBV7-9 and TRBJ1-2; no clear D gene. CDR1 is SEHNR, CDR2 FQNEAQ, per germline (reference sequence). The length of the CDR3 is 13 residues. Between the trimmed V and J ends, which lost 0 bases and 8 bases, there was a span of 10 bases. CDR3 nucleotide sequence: TGTGCCAGCAGCTTAGCGGGATCGAAAGGCTACACCTTC. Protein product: CASSLAGSKGYTF.

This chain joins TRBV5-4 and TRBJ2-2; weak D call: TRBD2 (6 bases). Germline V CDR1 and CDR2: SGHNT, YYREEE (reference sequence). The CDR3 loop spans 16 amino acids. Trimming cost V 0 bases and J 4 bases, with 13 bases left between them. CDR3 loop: CASSLALRGVTGELFF. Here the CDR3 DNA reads TGTGCCAGCAGCTTGGCCCTGCGGGGAGTCACCGGGGAGCTGTTTTTT.

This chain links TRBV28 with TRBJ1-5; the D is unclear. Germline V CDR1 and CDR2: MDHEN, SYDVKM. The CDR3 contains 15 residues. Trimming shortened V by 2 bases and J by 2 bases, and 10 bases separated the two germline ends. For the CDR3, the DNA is TGTGCCAGCAGTTTAGTGGGTCGCGGCAATCAGCCCCAGCATTTT. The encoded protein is CASSLVGRGNQPQHF.

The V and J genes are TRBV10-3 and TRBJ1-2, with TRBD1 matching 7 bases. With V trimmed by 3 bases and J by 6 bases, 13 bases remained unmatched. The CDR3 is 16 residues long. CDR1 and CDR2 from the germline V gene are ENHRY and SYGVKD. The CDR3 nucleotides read TGTGCCATCAGTGATTTCAGGGCAGGGGGATCTCATGGCTACACCTTC. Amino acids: CAISDFRAGGSHGYTF.

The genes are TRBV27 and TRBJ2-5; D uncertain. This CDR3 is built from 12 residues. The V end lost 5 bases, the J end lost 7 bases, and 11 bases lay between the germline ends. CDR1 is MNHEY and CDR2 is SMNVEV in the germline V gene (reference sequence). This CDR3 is CASSPTGWTQYF. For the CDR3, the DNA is TGTGCCAGCAGTCCGACGGGTTGGACCCAGTACTTC.

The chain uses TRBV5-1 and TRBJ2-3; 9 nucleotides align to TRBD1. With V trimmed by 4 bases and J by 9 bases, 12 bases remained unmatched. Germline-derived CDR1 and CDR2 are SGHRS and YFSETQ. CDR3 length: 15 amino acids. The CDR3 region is CASSLGTGRGKTQYF. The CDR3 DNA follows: TGCGCCAGCAGCCTCGGGACAGGGCGGGGTAAAACGCAGTATTTT.